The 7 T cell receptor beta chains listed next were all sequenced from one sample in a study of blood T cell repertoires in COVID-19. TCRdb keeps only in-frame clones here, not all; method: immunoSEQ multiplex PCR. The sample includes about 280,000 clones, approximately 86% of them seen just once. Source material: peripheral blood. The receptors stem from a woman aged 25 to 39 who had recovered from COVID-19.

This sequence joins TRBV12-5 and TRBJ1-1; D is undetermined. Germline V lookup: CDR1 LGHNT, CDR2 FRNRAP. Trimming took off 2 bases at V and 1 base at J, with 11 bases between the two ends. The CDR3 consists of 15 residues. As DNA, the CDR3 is TGTGCTAGTGGTTTGCCCACCTCCGGGAACACTGAAGCTTTCTTT. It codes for CASGLPTSGNTEAFF. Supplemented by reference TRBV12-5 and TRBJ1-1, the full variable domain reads DARVTQTPRHKVTEMGQEVTMRCQPILGHNTVFWYRQTMMQGLELLAYFRNRAPLDDSGMPKDRFSAEMPDATLATLKIQPSEPRDSAVYFCASGLPTSGNTEAFFGQGTRLTVV.

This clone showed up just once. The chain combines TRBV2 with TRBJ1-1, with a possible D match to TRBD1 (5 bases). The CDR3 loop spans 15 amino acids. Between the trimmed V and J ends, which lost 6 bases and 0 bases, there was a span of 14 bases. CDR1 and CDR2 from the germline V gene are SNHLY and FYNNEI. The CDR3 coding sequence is TGTGCCAGCAGGGGCAGGGAAGCCCTGAACACTGAAGCTTTCTTT. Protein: CASRGREALNTEAFF.

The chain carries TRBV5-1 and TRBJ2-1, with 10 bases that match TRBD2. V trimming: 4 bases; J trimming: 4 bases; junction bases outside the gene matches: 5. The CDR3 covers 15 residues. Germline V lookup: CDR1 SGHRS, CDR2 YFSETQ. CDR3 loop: CASSTTSGVYNEQFF. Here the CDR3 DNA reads TGCGCCAGCAGCACCACTAGCGGGGTATACAATGAGCAGTTCTTC.

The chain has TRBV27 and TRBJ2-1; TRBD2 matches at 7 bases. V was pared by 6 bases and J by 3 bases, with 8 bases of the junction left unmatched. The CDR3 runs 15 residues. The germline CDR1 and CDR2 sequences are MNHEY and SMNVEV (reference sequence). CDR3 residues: CASRYASGVYNEQFF. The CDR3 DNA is TGTGCCAGCAGATATGCGAGCGGGGTCTACAATGAGCAGTTCTTC.

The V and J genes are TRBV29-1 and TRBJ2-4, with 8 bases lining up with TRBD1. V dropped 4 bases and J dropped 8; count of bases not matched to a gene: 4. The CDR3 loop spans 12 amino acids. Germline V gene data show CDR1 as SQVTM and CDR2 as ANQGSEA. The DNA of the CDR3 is TGCAGCGTTGGGACAGGGTCGGACATTCAGTACTTC. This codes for CSVGTGSDIQYF.

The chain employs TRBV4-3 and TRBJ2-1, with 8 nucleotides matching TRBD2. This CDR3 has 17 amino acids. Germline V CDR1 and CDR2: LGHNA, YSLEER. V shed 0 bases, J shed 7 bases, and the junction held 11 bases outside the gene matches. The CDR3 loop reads CASSQDGAAGDINEQFF. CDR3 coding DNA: TGCGCCAGCAGCCAAGACGGGGCAGCGGGAGATATAAATGAGCAGTTCTTC.

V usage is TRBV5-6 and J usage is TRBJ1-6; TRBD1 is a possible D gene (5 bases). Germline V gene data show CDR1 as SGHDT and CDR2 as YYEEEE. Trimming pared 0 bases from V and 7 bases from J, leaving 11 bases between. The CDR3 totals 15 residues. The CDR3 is CASSLARGRNSPLHF. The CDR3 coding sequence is TGTGCCAGCAGCTTGGCGCGGGGGAGAAATTCACCCCTCCACTTT. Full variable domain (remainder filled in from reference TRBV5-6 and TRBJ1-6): DAGVTQSPTHLIKTRGQQVTLRCSPKSGHDTVSWYQQALGQGPQFIFQYYEEEERQRGNFPDRFSGHQFPNYSSELNVNALLLGDSALYLCASSLARGRNSPLHFGNGTRLTVT.